The next 14 T cell receptor beta chains were all read from a single sample in a study of blood T cell repertoires in COVID-19. The repertoire was sequenced with immunoSEQ multiplex PCR; TCRdb's copy has only in-frame clones and lacks some. This sample has about 170,000 clones, with more than 65% found just once. The material sequenced was peripheral blood. The receptor set was obtained from a man aged 70 or older with active or convalescent COVID-19.

The chain employs TRBV2 and TRBJ2-1; a possible D gene is TRBD2 (6 bases). CDR1 and CDR2 from the germline V gene are SNHLY and FYNNEI. The CDR3 extends over 13 amino acids. V was trimmed by 5 bases and J by 15 bases, leaving 20 bases between them. CDR3 sequence (DNA): TGTGCCAGCAGTCAAGACGGGGTTGGGGGAGGGTTCTTC. It yields the protein CASSQDGVGGGFF. Variable domain in full (rest from reference TRBV2 and TRBJ2-1): EPEVTQTPSHQVTQMGQEVILRCVPISNHLYFYWYRQILGQKVEFLVSFYNNEISEKSEIFDDQFSVERPDGSNFTLKIRSTKLEDSAMYFCASSQDGVGGGFFGPGTRLTVL.

The gene calls are TRBV14 and TRBJ1-2; a possible D gene is TRBD1 (6 bases). Germline lookup yields CDR1 SGHDN and CDR2 FVKESK. The CDR3 is made up of 14 amino acids. V shed 4 bases and J shed 8 bases, with 17 bases lying between them. The CDR3 reads CASSPTDRLGGYTF. Here the CDR3 DNA reads TGTGCCAGCAGCCCCACCGACAGGTTGGGAGGCTACACCTTC. The full variable domain, with the rest looked up from reference TRBV14 and TRBJ1-2, is EAGVTQFPSHSVIEKGQTVTLRCDPISGHDNLYWYRRVMGKEIKFLLHFVKESKQDESGMPNNRFLAERTGGTYSTLKVQPAELEDSGVYFCASSPTDRLGGYTFGSGTRLTVV.

The chain links TRBV28 to TRBJ1-1, with a tentative D call TRBD1 (5 bases). The CDR3 loop spans 12 amino acids. Per the germline V gene, CDR1 is MDHEN and CDR2 is SYDVKM. V dropped 10 bases and J dropped 1 base, with 10 bases sitting between them. The CDR3 protein is CATRGANTEAFF. CDR3 coding DNA: TGTGCCACCAGAGGGGCGAACACTGAAGCTTTCTTT.

The chain employs TRBV19 and TRBJ1-2, with 7 positions matching TRBD1. Germline CDR1 reads LNHDA; CDR2 reads SQIVND (reference sequence). V was pared by 4 bases and J by 7 bases, with 21 bases of the junction left unmatched. CDR3 length equals 18 residues. CDR3 nucleotide sequence: TGTGCCAGTAGTAAATCCTCGGACAGGACGCGAATGGGTATTGGCTACACCTTC. Translation: CASSKSSDRTRMGIGYTF.

The V call is TRBV27, the J call TRBJ2-1; 9 bases agree with TRBD2. The CDR3 sequence is 14 residues long. V lost 1 base and J lost 7; bases outside the gene matches: 2. Looked up from germline, CDR1 is MNHEY and CDR2 is SMNVEV (reference sequence). This CDR3 reads CASSLLRGGNEQFF. CDR3 DNA: TGTGCCAGCAGTTTATTGCGGGGGGGGAATGAGCAGTTCTTC.

This clone was counted a few times. The chain carries TRBV12-3 or TRBV12-4 and TRBJ2-3; D is perhaps TRBD1 (7 bases). The CDR3 is made up of 13 amino acids. V shed 8 bases and J shed 6 bases, with 15 bases lying between them. CDR3 in DNA: TGTGCCAGCTCCGCGACAGGGAGGGATACGCAGTATTTT. This sequence encodes CASSATGRDTQYF.

The chain recombines TRBV2 with TRBJ2-7; 11 positions agree with TRBD1. The CDR3 loop spans 13 amino acids. Trimming removed 8 bases from V and 4 bases from J; junction bases left unmatched: 4. The germline gives CDR1 SNHLY, CDR2 FYNNEI. The CDR3 reads CASRGTGGYEQYF. The CDR3 nucleotides read TGTGCCAGCCGCGGGACAGGGGGTTACGAGCAGTACTTC.

The CDR3 bases are TGTGCCAGCAGCCAGGAACAGGGTGGAGGCAATCAGCCCCAGCATTTT. This translates into CASSQEQGGGNQPQHF. J is TRBJ1-5 and V is TRBV2; perhaps TRBD1 as D (6 bases). The CDR3 covers 16 residues. The V gene lost 6 bases and the J gene lost 2 bases, with 17 bases spanning the gap. Looked up from germline, CDR1 is SNHLY and CDR2 is FYNNEI.

The chain has TRBV18 and TRBJ2-7; D unresolved. In germline, CDR1 is KGHSH, CDR2 LQKENI. There are 13 residues in the CDR3. The V end was cut by 0 bases, the J end by 6 bases, with 9 bases between. This chain's CDR3 is CASSPPRRSEQYF. CDR3 coding DNA: TGTGCCAGCTCACCACCGAGGCGGTCCGAGCAGTACTTC.

The V and J genes are TRBV5-5 and TRBJ2-5, with D unresolved. This CDR3 has 13 amino acids. Trimming left V 4 bases short and J 0 bases short, with 7 bases between. CDR1 SGHKS and CDR2 YYEKEE come from the germline V gene (reference sequence). The CDR3 spells CASSLRNQETQYF. DNA of the CDR3: TGTGCCAGCAGCCTGAGAAACCAAGAGACCCAGTACTTC.

The chain employs TRBV5-1 and TRBJ2-7; 13 bases align to TRBD2. The CDR3 has 21 amino acids. V was clipped by 2 bases and J by 0 bases; unmatched bases: 17. The germline V gene has CDR1 SGHRS and CDR2 YFSETQ. The CDR3 DNA is TGCGCCAGCAGCTTAAAGCCGGGACCGGGGACTAGCGGGACTACCTCCTACGAGCAGTACTTC. It is translated as CASSLKPGPGTSGTTSYEQYF. Looking up the rest from reference TRBV5-1 and TRBJ2-7 gives the full variable domain: KAGVTQTPRYLIKTRGQQVTLSCSPISGHRSVSWYQQTPGQGLQFLFEYFSETQRNKGNFPGRFSGRQFSNSRSEMNVSTLELGDSALYLCASSLKPGPGTSGTTSYEQYFGPGTRLTVT.

This clone has only a few counts. This chain joins TRBV7-9 and TRBJ1-1; TRBD1 might be the D (6 bases). Germline values: CDR1 SEHNR, CDR2 FQNEAQ (reference sequence). Trimming pared 5 bases from V and 1 base from J, leaving 14 bases between. The CDR3 loop spans 15 amino acids. This CDR3 is CASSPQGKENTEAFF. CDR3 DNA: TGTGCCAGCAGCCCACAGGGTAAAGAGAACACTGAAGCTTTCTTT.

The rearrangement links TRBV4-3 to TRBJ1-6; 7 bases agree with TRBD1. Losses at the gene ends were 3 bases for V and 0 bases for J; bases not matched to a gene: 8. Germline CDR1 LGHNA, CDR2 YSLEER. The CDR3 runs to 18 residues. CDR3 DNA sequence: TGCGCCAGCAGCCACCGGGGACAGAGTAGCTCCTATAATTCACCCCTCCACTTT. It specifies CASSHRGQSSSYNSPLHF.

The chain has TRBV28 and TRBJ1-1, with 7 nucleotides matching TRBD1. Germline CDR1 and CDR2: MDHEN and SYDVKM. J was trimmed by 1 base and V by 8 bases; bases with no gene match: 10. This CDR3 is built from 15 residues. The CDR3 DNA is TGTGCCAGCTTTGAGCGAGGACAGGCGAACACTGAAGCTTTCTTT. Protein sequence: CASFERGQANTEAFF. The variable domain in full, with the rest retrieved from reference TRBV28 and TRBJ1-1, is DVKVTQSSRYLVKRTGEKVFLECVQDMDHENMFWYRQDPGLGLRLIYFSYDVKMKEKGDIPEGYSVSREKKERFSLILESASTNQTSMYLCASFERGQANTEAFFGQGTRLTVV.